Detailed here is one T cell receptor beta chain. Using immunoSEQ multiplex PCR, the repertoire was profiled, and TCRdb retains in-frame clones only, with some absent. The sample records about 40,000 clones, approximately 94% being singletons. This sample stems from a study of T cell changes during pregnancy in multiple sclerosis. The germline gives CDR1 LGHNA, CDR2 YNFKEQ. V dropped 0 bases and J dropped 6 bases, with 12 bases sitting between them. The CDR3 is made up of 14 amino acids. This chain joins TRBV4-2 and TRBJ2-7, with D maybe TRBD2 (6 bases). The receptor was isolated from a female donor with multiple sclerosis, enrolled in a pregnancy study. Material: CD4+ T cells from peripheral blood mononuclear cells, obtained in the third trimester of pregnancy. The CDR3 protein is CASSQDRLAIEQYF. The CDR3 region has the DNA TGTGCCAGCAGCCAAGACAGGCTAGCGATCGAGCAGTACTTC.